These 10 T cell receptor beta chains were all obtained from the same sample, sequenced in a study of blood T cells in healthy people across ages. Using a J-beta primer mix together with a sample-barcoded 5' primer, a second PCR was run for roughly 7 to 11 cycles. MiXCR, run by TCRdb on the 5' RACE reads, gives a single entry per CDR3 protein. Altogether fewer than 700,000 distinct CDR3 sequences are present, 40% to 45% being singletons, with the ten largest covering approximately 31%. What was sequenced was blood. The receptors originated from an older man in good health.

This clonotype has a count of ten or more. The rearrangement uses TRBV2 and TRBJ1-2, with TRBD1 identical over 9 bases. The CDR3 is 15 amino acids. CDR1 and CDR2 from the germline V gene are SNHLY and FYNNEI. Unmatched junction bases numbered 7, after V lost 3 bases and J lost 5 bases. CDR3 sequence (DNA): TGTGCCAGCAGTGAGAGGACAGGGGTTGTGTATGGCTACACCTTC. Its translation is CASSERTGVVYGYTF.

In regard to this clonotype: A read error may account for a junction end that differs from germline. This chain connects TRBV28 to TRBJ2-7; the D gene is possibly TRBD2 (7 bases). The CDR3 has 15 residues. Germline lookup yields CDR1 MDHEN and CDR2 SYDVKM. CDR3 in DNA: TGCGCCAGCGGGGTACAGGGTTTTCCCTCCTACGAGCAGTACTTC. It is translated as CASGVQGFPSYEQYF.

The chain combines TRBV7-3 with TRBJ2-3, with a possible D match to TRBD2 (5 bases). The CDR3 runs 15 residues. With 4 bases removed from V and 2 bases from J, the gap between germline ends came to 13 bases. Germline values: CDR1 SGHTA, CDR2 FQGTGA. CDR3 DNA: TGTGCCAGCAGCTCCCCGGGGATTCACACAGATACGCAGTATTTT. It specifies CASSSPGIHTDTQYF. Full variable domain (missing parts from reference TRBV7-3 and TRBJ2-3): GAGVSQTPSNKVTEKGKYVELRCDPISGHTALYWYRQSLGQGPEFLIYFQGTGAADDSGLPNDRFFAVRPEGSVSTLKIQRTERGDSAVYLCASSSPGIHTDTQYFGPGTRLTVL.

The CDR3 sequence: CASSAWDSNQETQYF. The CDR3 region has the DNA TGTGCCAGCAGTGCCTGGGACAGCAACCAAGAGACCCAGTACTTC. The V and J genes are TRBV25-1 and TRBJ2-5, with TRBD1 matching over 7 bases. Unmatched junction bases numbered 5, after V lost 4 bases and J lost 0 bases. Germline-derived CDR1 and CDR2 are MGHDK and SYGVNS. The CDR3 spans 15 residues.

This clonotype was seen only a few times. This rearrangement joins TRBV7-2 to TRBJ1-6, with a weak D call TRBD1 (5 bases). Trimming took off 4 bases at V and 3 bases at J, with 7 bases between the two ends. The CDR3 runs 14 residues. Germline V gene data show CDR1 as SGHTA and CDR2 as FQGNSA. CDR3 nucleotide sequence: TGTGCCAGCAGCTCGACAGACTATAATTCACCCCTCCACTTT. Residues: CASSSTDYNSPLHF. Looking up the rest from reference TRBV7-2 and TRBJ1-6 gives the full variable domain: GAGVSQSPSNKVTEKGKDVELRCDPISGHTALYWYRQSLGQGLEFLIYFQGNSAPDKSGLPSDRFSAERTGGSVSTLTIQRTQQEDSAVYLCASSSTDYNSPLHFGNGTRLTVT.

As to this clonotype: The junction departs from germline at one end; a sequencing error may be responsible. The rearrangement uses TRBV5-1 and TRBJ2-1, with 9 bases lining up with TRBD1. Per the germline V gene, CDR1 is SGHRS and CDR2 is YFSETQ. CDR3 length: 15 residues. The CDR3 protein is CVSSSTGQGYNEQFF. DNA of the CDR3: TGCGTCAGCAGCTCCACGGGACAGGGTTACAATGAGCAGTTCTTC.

This sequence joins TRBV3-1 and TRBJ2-5; 8 bases match TRBD1. The germline CDR1 and CDR2 sequences are LGHDT and YNNKEL (reference sequence). CDR3 length: 14 residues. Losses at the gene ends were 8 bases for V and 11 bases for J; bases not matched to a gene: 16. The CDR3 region is CASGDRGAINEQYF. DNA of the CDR3: TGTGCCAGCGGTGACAGGGGAGCAATCAATGAGCAGTACTTC.

This clonotype occurred a few times. The V call is TRBV29-1, the J call TRBJ1-1; 10 nucleotides align to TRBD1. The V gene end was trimmed by 7 bases and the J gene end by 8 bases; junction bases not matched to a gene: 4. This CDR3 contains 11 residues. The germline V gene encodes CDR1 SQVTM and CDR2 ANQGSEA. DNA for the CDR3: TGCAGCGCACGACAGGGGGCCGAAGCTTTCTTT. Translated, it gives CSARQGAEAFF.

Notes on this clonotype: Given a much more abundant clone one base away, this may be a read error. The CDR3 carries no conserved terminal phenylalanine or tryptophan, so it likely arises from a read error. This chain joins TRBV29-1 and TRBJ2-5; D gene uncertain. Trimming took 3 bases from V and 5 from J, leaving 13 bases between them. The CDR3 covers 13 residues. Germline CDR1 SQVTM, CDR2 ANQGSEA. DNA for the CDR3: TGCAGCGTTGAGGCTGGTGACGGGGAGACCCAGTACATC. Translation: CSVEAGDGETQYI.

This rearrangement joins TRBV20-1 to TRBJ2-4, with 7 bases matching TRBD1. The germline gives CDR1 DFQATT, CDR2 SNEGSKA (reference sequence). The V gene end was trimmed by 1 base and the J gene end by 4 bases; junction bases not matched to a gene: 4. The CDR3 sequence is 14 residues long. CDR3 DNA: TGCAGTGCTAGAGGGTCAGGGGGAAAAAACATTCAGTACTTC. Protein product: CSARGSGGKNIQYF.